This entry lists 6 T cell receptor beta chains sequenced from one sample in a study of regulatory T cells in long-lasting Graves disease. Indicated time point: newly diagnosed GD, antithyroid drugs for less than 3 months. RNA isolated from PBMCs was used to make the TCR library. The authors built TCR beta libraries using iRepertoire HTBI primers and Arm-PCR of CDR3 regions. TCRdb fed the multiplex PCR reads into MiXCR, producing one record per CDR3 protein. The repertoire holds approximately 540,000 distinct CDR3 sequences, 9.5% to 15% seen once, with almost 9% in the top ten. A further study also used this sample, focusing on T cells in Graves' hyperthyroidism and ophthalmopathy.

Sequenced here: peripheral blood mononuclear cells (PBMCs), sampled at new diagnosis, from a patient treated with antithyroid drugs. These receptors all stem from a woman aged 25-40 years with Graves disease.

There are many counts of this clonotype. The chain combines TRBV7-9 with TRBJ2-3, with 7 bases that match TRBD2. CDR1 is SEHNR and CDR2 is FQNEAQ in the germline V gene (reference sequence). CDR3 size: 16 residues. J was trimmed by 4 bases and V by 0 bases; bases with no gene match: 7. The CDR3 is CASSLAVGGPPDTQYF. The CDR3 region has the DNA TGTGCCAGCAGCTTAGCTGTGGGAGGGCCACCAGATACGCAGTATTTT.

A remark on this clonotype: A single base separates this from a much larger clone, so it may be a read error. V usage is TRBV11-2 and J usage is TRBJ2-7; 13 bases fit TRBD2. This CDR3 region has 16 residues. J gave up 3 bases and V 5 bases, and 7 bases lay outside the gene matches. The germline V gene has CDR1 SGHAT and CDR2 FQNNGV. CDR3 amino acids: CASSPGTSGINYEQYV. CDR3 nucleotide sequence: TGTGCCAGCAGCCCCGGGACTAGCGGGATAAACTACGAGCAGTACGTC.

This clonotype was detected many times. The chain has TRBV30 and TRBJ1-2; no clear D gene. This CDR3 has 17 amino acids. Germline CDR1 and CDR2: GTSNPN and SVGIG (reference sequence). The V and J ends lost 4 bases and 0 bases respectively, with 21 bases between them. The CDR3 loop is CAWTPRGSKITNYGYTF. The CDR3, as DNA: TGTGCCTGGACCCCCCGTGGGAGCAAAATTACTAACTATGGCTACACCTTC.

This clonotype was counted ten times or more. This chain links TRBV19 with TRBJ1-2; D perhaps matches TRBD1 (6 bases). Germline V lookup: CDR1 LNHDA, CDR2 SQIVND (reference sequence). This CDR3 is 16 amino acids long. The V gene lost 1 base and the J gene lost 6 bases, with 18 bases spanning the gap. CDR3 sequence reads: CASSIVRAGTTDGYTF. The CDR3 nucleotides are TGTGCCAGTAGTATAGTCCGGGCCGGGACAACGGATGGCTACACCTTC.

Many counts were recorded for this clonotype. The chain employs TRBV29-1 and TRBJ1-5, with 9 bases fitting TRBD1. V gave up 4 bases and J gave up 7 bases; unmatched junction bases: 2. Germline V CDR1 and CDR2: SQVTM, ANQGSEA. This CDR3 has 12 amino acids. The DNA of the CDR3 is TGCAGCGTTGGACAGGGGGGACAGCCCCAGCATTTT. This encodes CSVGQGGQPQHF.

With respect to this clonotype: This is likely an artifact of a read error, given a far larger clone one base away. This sequence joins TRBV7-2 and TRBJ2-7, with TRBD1 matching over 9 bases. This CDR3 has 14 amino acids. V trimming: 6 bases; J trimming: 3 bases; junction bases outside the gene matches: 6. Germline-derived CDR1 and CDR2 are SGHTA and FQGNSA. Here the CDR3 DNA reads TGTGCCAGCAGTCGTGACAGGGGGAACTACGAGCAGTACTTC. As protein: CASSRDRGNYEQYF.